This TCR beta chain was profiled in a study of blood T cell repertoires in COVID-19. This CDR3 region has 16 residues. V was pared by 6 bases and J by 0 bases, with 4 bases of the junction left unmatched. CDR1 is SNHLY, CDR2 FYNNEI, per germline. Per the authors' pipeline: Reference gene primer amplification gave estimated nucleated cell counts. The data were produced by immunoSEQ multiplex PCR, yet TCRdb's version contains in-frame clones alone and is incomplete. V and J calls and clone size are those listed in that table; D and trimming were worked out from the DNA. The sample has approximately 200,000 clones, 82% seen once; the top ten hold roughly 5%.

The TCR was taken from a woman in her 30s with acute or convalescent COVID-19. The sequenced material came from peripheral blood. The gene calls are TRBV2 and TRBJ2-3; 12 positions match TRBD2. The DNA of the CDR3 is TGTGCCAGCAGGCGGACTAGCGGGACTAGCACAGATACGCAGTATTTT. Translation: CASRRTSGTSTDTQYF.